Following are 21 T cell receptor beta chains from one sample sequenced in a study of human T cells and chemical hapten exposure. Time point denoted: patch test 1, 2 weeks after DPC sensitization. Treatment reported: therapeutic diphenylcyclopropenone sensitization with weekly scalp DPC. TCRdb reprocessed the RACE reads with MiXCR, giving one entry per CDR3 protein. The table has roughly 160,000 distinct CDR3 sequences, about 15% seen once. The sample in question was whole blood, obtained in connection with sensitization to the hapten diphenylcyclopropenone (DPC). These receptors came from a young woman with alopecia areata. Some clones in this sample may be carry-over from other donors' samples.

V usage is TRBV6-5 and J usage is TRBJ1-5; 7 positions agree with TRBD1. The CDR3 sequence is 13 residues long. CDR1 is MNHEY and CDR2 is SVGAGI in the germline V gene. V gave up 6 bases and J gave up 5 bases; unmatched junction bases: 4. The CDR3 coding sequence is TGTGCCAGCAGAGACAGGGTTGATCAGCCCCAGCATTTT. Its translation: CASRDRVDQPQHF.

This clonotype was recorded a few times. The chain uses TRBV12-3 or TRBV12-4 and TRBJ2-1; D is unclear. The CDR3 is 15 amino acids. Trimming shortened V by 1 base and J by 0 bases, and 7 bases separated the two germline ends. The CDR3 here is CASSLEGFSYNEQFF. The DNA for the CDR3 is TGTGCCAGCAGTTTAGAGGGTTTCTCCTACAATGAGCAGTTCTTC.

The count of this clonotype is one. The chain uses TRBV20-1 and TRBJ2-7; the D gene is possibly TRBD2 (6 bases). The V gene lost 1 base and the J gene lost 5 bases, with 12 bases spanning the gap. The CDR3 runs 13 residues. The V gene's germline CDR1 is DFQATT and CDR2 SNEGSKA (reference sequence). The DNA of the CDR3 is TGCAGTGCTAGAGGACTAGTTCCCCACGAGCAGTACTTC. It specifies CSARGLVPHEQYF.

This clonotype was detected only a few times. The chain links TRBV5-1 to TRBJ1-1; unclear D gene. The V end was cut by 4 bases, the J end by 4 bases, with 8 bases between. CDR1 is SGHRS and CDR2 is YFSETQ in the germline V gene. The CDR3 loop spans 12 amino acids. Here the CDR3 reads CASSEGGTEAFF. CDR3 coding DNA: TGCGCCAGCAGCGAGGGAGGCACTGAAGCTTTCTTT.

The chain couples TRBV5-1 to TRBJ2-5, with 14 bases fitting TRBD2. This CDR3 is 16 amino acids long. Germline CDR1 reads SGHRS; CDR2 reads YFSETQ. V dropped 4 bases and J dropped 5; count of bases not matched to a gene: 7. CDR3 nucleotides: TGCGCCAGCAGCAAGGGACTAGCGGGAGCGGTGGAGACCCAGTACTTC. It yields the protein CASSKGLAGAVETQYF.

The CDR3 is CASSLRLGLAGREQYF. In DNA, the CDR3 is TGTGCCAGCAGCTTAAGGCTGGGACTAGCGGGACGAGAGCAGTACTTC. The chain recombines TRBV11-2 with TRBJ2-7; TRBD2 matches 13 bases. V lost 2 bases to trimming and J lost 7 bases; unmatched junction nucleotides: 8. The CDR3 contains 16 residues. Germline CDR1 reads SGHAT; CDR2 reads FQNNGV. Together with reference TRBV11-2 and TRBJ2-7, the CDR3 gives the full variable domain: EAGVAQSPRYKIIEKRQSVAFWCNPISGHATLYWYQQILGQGPKLLIQFQNNGVVDDSQLPKDRFSAERLKGVDSTLKIQPAKLEDSAVYLCASSLRLGLAGREQYFGPGTRLTVT.

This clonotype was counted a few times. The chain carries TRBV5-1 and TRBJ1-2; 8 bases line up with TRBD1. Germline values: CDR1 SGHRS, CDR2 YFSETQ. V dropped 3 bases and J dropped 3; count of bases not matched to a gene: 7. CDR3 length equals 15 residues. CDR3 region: CASSSWTGSDYGYTF. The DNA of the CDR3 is TGCGCCAGCAGCTCCTGGACAGGGTCGGACTATGGCTACACCTTC. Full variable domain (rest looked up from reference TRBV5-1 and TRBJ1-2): KAGVTQTPRYLIKTRGQQVTLSCSPISGHRSVSWYQQTPGQGLQFLFEYFSETQRNKGNFPGRFSGRQFSNSRSEMNVSTLELGDSALYLCASSSWTGSDYGYTFGSGTRLTVV.

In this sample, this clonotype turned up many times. Here the CDR3 DNA reads TGTGCCAGCAGTTTTGGGGACAGGCCCTACAATGAGCAGTTCTTC. Protein product: CASSFGDRPYNEQFF. V gene TRBV28 combines with J gene TRBJ2-1; TRBD1 matches at 8 bases. Trimming removed 3 bases from V and 2 bases from J; junction bases left unmatched: 3. CDR3 length equals 15 residues. Germline V gene lookup returns CDR1 MDHEN and CDR2 SYDVKM.

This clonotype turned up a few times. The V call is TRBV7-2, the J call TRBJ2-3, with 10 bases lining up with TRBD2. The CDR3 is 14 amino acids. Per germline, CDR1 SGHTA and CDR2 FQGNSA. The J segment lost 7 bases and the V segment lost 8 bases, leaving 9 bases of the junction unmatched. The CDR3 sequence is CASAGSGRVYTQYF. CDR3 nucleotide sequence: TGTGCCAGCGCCGGGAGCGGGAGGGTCTATACGCAGTATTTT.

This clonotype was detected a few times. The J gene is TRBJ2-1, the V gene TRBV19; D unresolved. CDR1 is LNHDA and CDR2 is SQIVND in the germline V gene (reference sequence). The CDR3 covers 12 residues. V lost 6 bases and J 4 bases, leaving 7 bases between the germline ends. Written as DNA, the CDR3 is TGTGCCAGTAGCCGATTTTACAATGAGCAGTTCTTC. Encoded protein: CASSRFYNEQFF.

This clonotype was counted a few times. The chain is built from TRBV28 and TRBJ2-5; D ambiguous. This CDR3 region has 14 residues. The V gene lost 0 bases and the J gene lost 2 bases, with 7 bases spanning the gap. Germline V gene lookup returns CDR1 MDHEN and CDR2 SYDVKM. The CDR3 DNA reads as TGTGCCAGCAGTTTATGGACGGCACAAGAGACCCAGTACTTC. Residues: CASSLWTAQETQYF.

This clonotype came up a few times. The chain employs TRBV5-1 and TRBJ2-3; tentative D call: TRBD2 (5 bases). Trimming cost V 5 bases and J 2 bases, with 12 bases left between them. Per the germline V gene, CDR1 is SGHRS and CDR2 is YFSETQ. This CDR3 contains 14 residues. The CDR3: CASRERLPTDTQYF. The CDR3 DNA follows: TGCGCCAGCAGAGAAAGACTACCCACAGATACGCAGTATTTT. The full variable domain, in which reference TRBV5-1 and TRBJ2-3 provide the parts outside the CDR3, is KAGVTQTPRYLIKTRGQQVTLSCSPISGHRSVSWYQQTPGQGLQFLFEYFSETQRNKGNFPGRFSGRQFSNSRSEMNVSTLELGDSALYLCASRERLPTDTQYFGPGTRLTVL.

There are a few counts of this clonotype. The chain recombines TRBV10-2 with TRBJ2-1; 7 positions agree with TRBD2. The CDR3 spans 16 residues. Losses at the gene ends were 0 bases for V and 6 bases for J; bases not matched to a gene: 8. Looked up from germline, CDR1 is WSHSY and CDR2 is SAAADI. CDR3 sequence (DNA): TGCGCCAGCAGTGAGTCGGGGGGGACTGCTATCAATGAGCAGTTCTTC. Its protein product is CASSESGGTAINEQFF.

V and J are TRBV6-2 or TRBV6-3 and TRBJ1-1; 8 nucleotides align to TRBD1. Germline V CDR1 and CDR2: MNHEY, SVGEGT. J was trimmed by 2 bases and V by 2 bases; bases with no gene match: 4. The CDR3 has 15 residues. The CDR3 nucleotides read TGTGCCAGCAGTTACCCGACAGGGGTTAACACTGAAGCTTTCTTT. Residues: CASSYPTGVNTEAFF.

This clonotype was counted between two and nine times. CDR3 DNA: TGTGCCACATCAATCAACTATGGCTACACCTTC. Its protein product is CATSINYGYTF. This chain connects TRBV28 to TRBJ1-2; D uncertain. In germline, CDR1 is MDHEN, CDR2 SYDVKM. Trimming cost V 10 bases and J 2 bases, with 8 bases left between them. The CDR3 contains 11 residues.

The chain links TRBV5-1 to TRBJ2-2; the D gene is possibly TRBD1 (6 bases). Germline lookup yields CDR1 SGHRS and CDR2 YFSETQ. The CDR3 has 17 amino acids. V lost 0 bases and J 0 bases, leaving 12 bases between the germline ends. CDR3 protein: CASSLVSPGANTGELFF. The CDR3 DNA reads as TGCGCCAGCAGCTTGGTTTCGCCAGGGGCGAACACCGGGGAGCTGTTTTTT.

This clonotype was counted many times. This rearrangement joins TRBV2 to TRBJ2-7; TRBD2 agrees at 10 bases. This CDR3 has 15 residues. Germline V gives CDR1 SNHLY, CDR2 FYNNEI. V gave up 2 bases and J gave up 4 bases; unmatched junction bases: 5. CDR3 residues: CASSENPTSGYEQYF. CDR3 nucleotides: TGTGCCAGCAGTGAAAACCCGACTAGCGGGTACGAGCAGTACTTC.

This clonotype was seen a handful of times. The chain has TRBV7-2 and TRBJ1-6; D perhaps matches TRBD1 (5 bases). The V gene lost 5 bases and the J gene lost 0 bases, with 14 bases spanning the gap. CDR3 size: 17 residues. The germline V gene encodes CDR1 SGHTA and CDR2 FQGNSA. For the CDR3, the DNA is TGTGCCAGCAGCCCGGGACGTCAAAGCTCCTATAATTCACCCCTCCACTTT. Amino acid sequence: CASSPGRQSSYNSPLHF.

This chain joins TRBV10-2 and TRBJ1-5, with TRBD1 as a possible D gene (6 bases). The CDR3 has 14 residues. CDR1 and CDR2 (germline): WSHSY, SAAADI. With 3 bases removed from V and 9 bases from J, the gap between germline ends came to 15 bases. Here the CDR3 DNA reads TGCGCCAGCAGTGATTTGACCGAGGGGGGGCCCCAGCATTTT. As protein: CASSDLTEGGPQHF.

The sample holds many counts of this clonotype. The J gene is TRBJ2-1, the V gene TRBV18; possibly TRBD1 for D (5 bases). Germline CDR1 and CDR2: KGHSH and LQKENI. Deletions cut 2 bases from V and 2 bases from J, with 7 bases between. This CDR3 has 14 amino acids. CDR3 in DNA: TGTGCCAGCTCACCAGGGGCAACCTACAATGAGCAGTTCTTC. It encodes CASSPGATYNEQFF.

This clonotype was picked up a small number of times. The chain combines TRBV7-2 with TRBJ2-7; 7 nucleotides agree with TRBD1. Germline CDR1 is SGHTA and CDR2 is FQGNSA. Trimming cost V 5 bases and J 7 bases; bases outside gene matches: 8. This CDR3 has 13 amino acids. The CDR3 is CASSTQTGSEQYF. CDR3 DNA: TGTGCCAGCAGCACCCAGACAGGGTCGGAGCAGTACTTC.